The present entry profiles one TCR beta chain with its context. The entry originates in a study of T cells expressing NK-cell markers. The germline CDR1 and CDR2 sequences are SGHTA and FQGNSA. This CDR3 has 14 residues. TCRdb reprocessed the 5' RACE reads and keeps a single row for each CDR3 protein, giving no DNA. This table holds about 550,000 distinct CDR3 sequences. The sample was blood T cells: a sorted CD56 or NKG2C T cell subset, CD4+ or CD8+ T cells, or bulk PBMC T cells (not recorded which). This clonotype originated in a man between 18 and 29 years old in good health. This chain connects TRBV7-2 to TRBJ2-3. This CDR3 reads CASSLAYNSHTQYF.